These 3 T cell receptor beta chains came from one sample sequenced in a study of tumor-infiltrating lymphocytes in oesophageal squamous cell carcinoma. TCRdb passed the PCR reads through MiXCR, listing each CDR3 protein once. The sample shows under 20,000 distinct CDR3 sequences, roughly 37% of them seen only once. The material sequenced was blood. The receptors were sampled from a male donor with esophageal squamous cell carcinoma.

This clonotype is medium-sized in the sample. The chain employs TRBV5-4 and TRBJ2-7; tentatively, D is TRBD2 (7 bases). Deletions cut 1 base from V and 3 bases from J, with 17 bases between. CDR1 and CDR2 (germline): SGHNT, YYREEE (reference sequence). This CDR3 is 16 amino acids long. The CDR3 coding sequence is TGTGCCAGCAGCTTGCGGGGGCGGGGGAGGGACTACGAGCAGTACTTC. This codes for CASSLRGRGRDYEQYF.

The rearrangement uses TRBV6-1 and TRBJ2-5; 11 positions match TRBD1. The assigned J gene may be wrong: the sequence end matches TRBJ2-7 better. Germline V gene data show CDR1 as MNHNS and CDR2 as SASEGT. This CDR3 is 16 amino acids long. Here the CDR3 reads CASSTPTGTGGYEQYF. The CDR3 DNA reads TGTGCCAGCAGCACCCCAACCGGGACAGGGGGCTACGAGCAGTACTTC.

This clonotype showed up many times. This sequence joins TRBV19 and TRBJ1-4; TRBD1 might be the D (6 bases). Germline V gene data show CDR1 as LNHDA and CDR2 as SQIVND (reference sequence). CDR3 length: 14 amino acids. The V end was cut by 3 bases, the J end by 6 bases, with 11 bases between. The CDR3 DNA reads as TGTGCCAGTAGTATCATGGGGGGCGATGAAAAACTGTTTTTT. It codes for CASSIMGGDEKLFF.